Listed below are T cell receptor beta chains from one sample, sequenced in a study of OX40 agonist ivuxolimab in advanced cancers. The assay was immunoSEQ multiplex PCR, and TCRdb's table has in-frame clones only and misses some. Of roughly 560 clones in the sample, 66% are singletons; the top ten hold roughly 20%. The sequences come from CD4+ or CD8+ T cells sorted from blood, collected in a trial of the OX40 agonist ivuxolimab. The receptors stem from an adult with an advanced solid tumor such as melanoma, head and neck, liver or kidney cancer. CDR3s include the opening cysteine and the closing phenylalanine or tryptophan. The order of the fields is J gene, clone size, V gene, D gene, CDR3 protein, CDR3 DNA. The D gene is left open where the match is weak. Expanded clones are given a class, and other clones once, few, many or no size at all.

>TRBJ1-4|NA|TRBV6-8|TRBD1
CASSYSRGGNEKLFF
TGTGCCAGCAGTTACTCGAGAGGGGGCAATGAAAAACTGTTTTTT
>TRBJ2-3|NA|TRBV7-2|NA
CASSPARGTDTQYF
TGTGCCAGCAGCCCGGCTAGGGGCACAGATACGCAGTATTTT
>TRBJ1-1|NA|TRBV6-8|TRBD1
CASSPGQGRAFF
TGTGCCAGCAGCCCGGGACAGGGTCGAGCTTTCTTT
>TRBJ1-1|NA|TRBV19|NA
CASSGGSTHPGTEAFF
TGTGCCAGTAGTGGGGGCAGCACCCACCCAGGGACTGAAGCTTTCTTT
>TRBJ1-1|few|TRBV6-8|TRBD1
CASRGTGDTEAFF
TGTGCCAGCAGGGGGACAGGGGATACTGAAGCTTTCTTT
>TRBJ2-1|few|TRBV6-8|NA
CASSRASQRHNEQFF
TGTGCCAGCAGCCGGGCATCACAGCGTCACAATGAGCAGTTCTTC
>TRBJ2-7|few|TRBV11-3|TRBD1
CASSHDRGGYEQYF
TGTGCCAGCAGCCACGACAGGGGTGGCTACGAGCAGTACTTC
>TRBJ2-1|NA|TRBV18|NA
CASSPRRSSYNEQFF
TGTGCCAGCTCACCTCGGAGGAGCTCCTACAATGAGCAGTTCTTC
>TRBJ2-7|NA|TRBV18|TRBD1
CASSPGTGSYEQYF
TGTGCCAGCTCACCGGGGACAGGCTCCTACGAGCAGTACTTC
>TRBJ2-1|NA|TRBV28|TRBD2
CASTAAGGLSYNEQFF
TGTGCCAGCACCGCTGCGGGGGGTCTCTCCTACAATGAGCAGTTCTTC
>TRBJ2-7|once|TRBV27|TRBD1
CASSFWTGGQEQYF
TGTGCCAGCAGTTTTTGGACAGGGGGCCAAGAGCAGTACTTC
>TRBJ2-7|few|TRBV29-1|TRBD2
CSVEDTLAGGSYEQYF
TGCAGCGTTGAAGATACGCTAGCGGGAGGGTCCTACGAGCAGTACTTC
>TRBJ2-6|NA|TRBV11-3|NA
CASRPGGAGANVLTF
TGTGCCAGCAGACCCGGCGGGGCTGGGGCCAACGTCCTGACTTTC
>TRBJ1-2|NA|TRBV29-1|NA
CSVPRGGGYGYTF
TGCAGCGTCCCCCGAGGGGGAGGATATGGCTACACCTTC
>TRBJ1-6|NA|TRBV6-8|NA
CASSSGLEGSPLHF
TGTGCCAGCAGTTCCGGCCTAGAGGGTTCACCCCTCCACTTT
>TRBJ2-3|NA|TRBV6-8|TRBD2
CASSSSSGSGTDTQYF
TGTGCCAGCAGTTCCAGTAGCGGGAGTGGGACAGATACGCAGTATTTT
>TRBJ2-5|once|TRBV28|TRBD2
CASSLYGTSDKETQYF
TGTGCCAGCAGTTTATATGGGACTAGCGATAAAGAGACCCAGTACTTC
>TRBJ1-6|NA|TRBV6-8|NA
CAAAGGRNSPLHF
TGTGCAGCAGCCGGGGGGCGGAATTCACCCCTCCACTTT
>TRBJ1-3|NA|TRBV30|NA
CARSEGRGNTIYF
TGTGCCCGTTCCGAGGGGCGCGGAAACACCATATATTTT
>TRBJ1-2|NA|TRBV12-5|NA
CASTWGEPYNYGYTF
TGTGCCAGCACTTGGGGAGAACCTTATAACTATGGCTACACCTTC
>TRBJ2-5|NA|TRBV1|NA
CASSQSDAEETQYF
TGCGCCAGCAGCCAATCGGACGCAGAAGAGACCCAGTACTTC
>TRBJ1-5|NA|TRBV6-8|NA
CASSELAPNQPQHF
TGTGCCAGCAGTGAGTTGGCACCCAATCAGCCCCAGCATTTT
>TRBJ1-1|NA|TRBV6-8|TRBD1
CASTGQGYTEAFF
TGTGCCAGCACCGGACAGGGTTACACTGAAGCTTTCTTT
>TRBJ2-7|NA|TRBV19|TRBD1
CASSIRTGPYEQYF
TGTGCCAGTAGTATCCGGACAGGGCCCTACGAGCAGTACTTC
>TRBJ2-2|NA|TRBV18|TRBD1
CASSLRTGDSTGELFF
TGTGCCAGCTCACTAAGGACAGGCGACAGCACCGGGGAGCTGTTTTTT
>TRBJ2-5|NA|TRBV19|NA
CASNMGGAETQYF
TGTGCCAGTAATATGGGGGGCGCCGAGACCCAGTACTTC